These 15 T cell receptor beta chains originate from one sample sequenced in a study of T cells in localized non-small cell lung cancer. This table comes from immunoSEQ multiplex PCR, and its TCRdb copy is limited to in-frame clones, with some not included. Here the sample spans tens of thousands of clones, 87% being singletons. The source was peripheral blood, collected before any cancer treatment. The receptors come from a woman between 35 and 75 years old with stage I lung adenocarcinoma.

The gene calls are TRBV30 and TRBJ1-1; D unclear. Germline lookup yields CDR1 GTSNPN and CDR2 SVGIG (reference sequence). Trimming took 5 bases from V and 1 from J, leaving 11 bases between them. The CDR3 runs to 13 residues. In DNA form, the CDR3 reads TGTGCCTGGGCTCCCTCCACGAACACTGAAGCTTTCTTT. Protein sequence: CAWAPSTNTEAFF.

V gene TRBV11-2 combines with J gene TRBJ1-3; no firm D call. Germline CDR1 reads SGHAT; CDR2 reads FQNNGV. The CDR3 runs to 13 residues. Trimming took 4 bases from V and 4 from J, leaving 8 bases between them. In DNA form, the CDR3 reads TGTGCCAGCAGCTCCGGTAGGGGAAACACCATATATTTT. Protein product: CASSSGRGNTIYF.

The rearrangement joins TRBV28 to TRBJ1-6; no clear D gene. Trimming stripped 5 bases from V and 7 bases from J, with 9 bases between. The CDR3 loop spans 13 amino acids. CDR1 and CDR2 from the germline V gene are MDHEN and SYDVKM. The CDR3 is CASSEFRNSPLHF. The DNA of the CDR3 is TGTGCCAGCAGTGAGTTCAGGAATTCACCCCTCCACTTT.

The chain combines TRBV7-9 with TRBJ2-7, with D unclear. Trimming left V 3 bases short and J 7 bases short, with 16 bases between. Germline-derived CDR1 and CDR2 are SEHNR and FQNEAQ (reference sequence). This CDR3 comprises 14 residues. The CDR3 region has the DNA TGTGCCAGCAGCTTCCGGAGCCCCCCGGGTGAGCAGTACTTC. Amino acids: CASSFRSPPGEQYF. The complete variable domain, with remaining parts taken from reference TRBV7-9 and TRBJ2-7, reads DTGVSQNPRHKITKRGQNVTFRCDPISEHNRLYWYRQTLGQGPEFLTYFQNEAQLEKSRLLSDRFSAERPKGSFSTLEIQRTEQGDSAMYLCASSFRSPPGEQYFGPGTRLTVT.

The chain couples TRBV7-2 to TRBJ1-4; D unclear. The CDR3 contains 16 residues. Per germline, CDR1 SGHTA and CDR2 FQGNSA. Between the trimmed V and J ends, which lost 2 bases and 0 bases, there was a span of 10 bases. The CDR3: CASSLSPYATNEKLFF. The DNA for the CDR3 is TGTGCCAGCAGCTTAAGTCCGTATGCAACTAATGAAAAACTGTTTTTT.

Here the CDR3 reads CASSDNAGGTDTQYF. CDR3 nucleotide sequence: TGTGCCAGCAGTGATAACGCGGGGGGGACAGATACGCAGTATTTT. The V gene is TRBV6-1, the J gene TRBJ2-3; 9 bases are a match to TRBD2. Germline V lookup: CDR1 MNHNS, CDR2 SASEGT. V lost 3 bases, J lost 3 bases, and 4 bases stayed unmatched. The CDR3 length is 15 residues.

The chain carries TRBV27 and TRBJ2-3; D may correspond to TRBD1 or TRBD2 (5 bases each). Trimming removed 8 bases from V and 1 base from J, with 13 bases in between. The CDR3 is 14 residues long. Germline CDR1 reads MNHEY; CDR2 reads SMNVEV (reference sequence). The CDR3 region has the DNA TGTGCCAGCGTTCTTAGAGGGGGCACAGATACGCAGTATTTT. Translating gives CASVLRGGTDTQYF.

This CDR3 reads CASSSYLGEQYF. The DNA of the CDR3 is TGTGCCAGCAGCTCTTACCTCGGCGAGCAGTACTTC. The chain links TRBV7-2 to TRBJ2-7, with D uncertain. Germline lookup yields CDR1 SGHTA and CDR2 FQGNSA. Trimming left V 4 bases short and J 6 bases short, with 10 bases between. This CDR3 is built from 12 residues.

This chain connects TRBV7-9 to TRBJ2-5; 10 bases line up with TRBD2. This CDR3 region has 14 residues. J gave up 2 bases and V 7 bases, and 4 bases lay outside the gene matches. Germline-derived CDR1 and CDR2 are SEHNR and FQNEAQ (reference sequence). The CDR3 here is CASTPSGGQETQYF. Written as DNA, the CDR3 is TGTGCCAGCACCCCTAGCGGGGGTCAAGAGACCCAGTACTTC.

The genes are TRBV4-3 and TRBJ2-3; 8 bases are shared with TRBD2. From germline, CDR1 is LGHNA and CDR2 YSLEER. Trimming took 0 bases from V and 5 from J; bases not matched to a gene: 16. The CDR3 loop spans 19 amino acids. The CDR3 DNA is TGCGCCAGCAGCCAAGAGTATGGGATTCGGGGGGGCCATGTAGATACGCAGTATTTT. Protein sequence: CASSQEYGIRGGHVDTQYF.

V and J are TRBV7-3 and TRBJ2-1; 9 positions agree with TRBD2. The CDR3 sequence is 13 residues long. V shed 4 bases and J 16 bases; nucleotides not matched to a gene: 11. Germline V gene data show CDR1 as SGHTA and CDR2 as FQGTGA. Here the CDR3 reads CASSSTTGTSHFF. As DNA, the CDR3 is TGTGCCAGCAGCTCGACCACTGGGACTAGCCATTTCTTC.

V and J are TRBV7-9 and TRBJ1-4; D is unclear. The V end was cut by 4 bases, the J end by 6 bases, with 21 bases between. The CDR3 sequence is 17 residues long. CDR1 and CDR2 from the germline V gene are SEHNR and FQNEAQ (reference sequence). The CDR3 sequence: CASSSSFVVLFHEKLFF. CDR3 DNA sequence: TGTGCCAGCAGCTCGAGCTTCGTTGTTCTGTTCCATGAAAAACTGTTTTTT.

V and J are TRBV27 and TRBJ1-6; 7 nucleotides align to TRBD1. This CDR3 has 15 amino acids. CDR1 MNHEY and CDR2 SMNVEV come from the germline V gene (reference sequence). Unmatched junction bases numbered 11, after V lost 5 bases and J lost 10 bases. The CDR3 here is CASSQYRQGESPLHF. CDR3 DNA: TGTGCCAGCAGTCAGTATCGACAGGGCGAGTCACCCCTCCACTTT.

The rearrangement links TRBV5-1 to TRBJ2-6; D remains unclear. This CDR3 spans 15 amino acids. Trimming pared 3 bases from V and 1 base from J, leaving 8 bases between. Germline CDR1 SGHRS, CDR2 YFSETQ. CDR3 residues: CASSYGASGANVLTF. For the CDR3, the DNA is TGCGCCAGCAGCTACGGAGCATCTGGGGCCAACGTCCTGACTTTC.

This chain links TRBV19 with TRBJ2-1, with D perhaps TRBD2 (6 bases). Trimming removed 6 bases from V and 3 bases from J, with 9 bases in between. The length of the CDR3 is 13 residues. Germline CDR1 and CDR2: LNHDA and SQIVND (reference sequence). In DNA, the CDR3 is TGTGCCAGTAGAGGGACTGGCTACAATGAGCAGTTCTTC. Protein sequence: CASRGTGYNEQFF.